Here is one T cell receptor (beta chain) with its context. This specimen comes from a study of technical replicates of blood from a few donors. Sequencing used immunoSEQ multiplex PCR; TCRdb keeps in-frame clones, though not all of them. The table lists about 86,000 clones, around 96% of them singletons, with approximately 0.39% in the top ten. CDR1 is SGHVS, CDR2 FNYEAQ, per germline. Trimming took 5 bases from V and 7 from J; bases not matched to a gene: 10. This CDR3 contains 14 residues. The TCR sequence derives from a human donor in good health. The sequenced sample consisted of T cells isolated from PBMCs. The rearrangement uses TRBV7-6 and TRBJ2-7, with 8 bases lining up with TRBD1. CDR3 bases: TGTGCCAGCAGCCCAAACCGACAGGGGTGGGAGCAGTACTTC. It is translated as CASSPNRQGWEQYF.